A selection of T cell receptor beta chains follows, all from one sample in a study of blood T cell repertoires in COVID-19. Profiled with immunoSEQ multiplex PCR; TCRdb holds only in-frame clones, not every one. This sample yields roughly 250,000 clones, of which around 81% are seen a single time; under 3% belongs to the top ten. Material: peripheral blood. The receptor source for this set is a woman aged 60 to 75 with active or convalescent COVID-19. CDR3s include the opening cysteine and the closing phenylalanine or tryptophan. Each record gives: J gene, V gene, D gene, CDR3 DNA, CDR3 protein. The D gene is left open where the match is weak.

J gene: TRBJ1-1
V gene: TRBV5-6
D gene: .
CDR3 DNA: TGTGCCAGCAGCTCAAATGGCGGGCTTTGGGTGAACACTGAAGCTTTCTTT
CDR3 protein: CASSSNGGLWVNTEAFF

J gene: TRBJ2-3
V gene: TRBV5-8
D gene: TRBD2
CDR3 DNA: TGTGCCAGCAGCTTGGGGTTAGCGGGGGGCAGCACAGATACGCAGTATTTT
CDR3 protein: CASSLGLAGGSTDTQYF

J gene: TRBJ1-5
V gene: TRBV4-3
D gene: .
CDR3 DNA: TGCGCCAGCAGCCAAGATCAGGGAAGCCGGCAGCCCCAGCATTTT
CDR3 protein: CASSQDQGSRQPQHF

J gene: TRBJ1-1
V gene: TRBV2
D gene: TRBD1
CDR3 DNA: TGTGCCAGCAGTGATGGGACAGGGATGAACACTGAAGCTTTCTTT
CDR3 protein: CASSDGTGMNTEAFF

J gene: TRBJ2-3
V gene: TRBV30
D gene: TRBD2
CDR3 DNA: TGTGCCTGGAGTGCCGGACTAGCGGGGGGGTTTACAGATACGCAGTATTTT
CDR3 protein: CAWSAGLAGGFTDTQYF

J gene: TRBJ2-1
V gene: TRBV5-6
D gene: .
CDR3 DNA: TGTGCCAGCAGCGAGGCCACTTACAATGAGCAGTTCTTC
CDR3 protein: CASSEATYNEQFF

J gene: TRBJ1-2
V gene: TRBV30
D gene: .
CDR3 DNA: TGTGCCTGGAGTCCCGGAGGAGACCGACTAGGCTACACCTTC
CDR3 protein: CAWSPGGDRLGYTF

J gene: TRBJ1-5
V gene: TRBV2
D gene: TRBD1
CDR3 DNA: TGTGCCAGCGGGACAGTGAGCAATCAGCCCCAGCATTTT
CDR3 protein: CASGTVSNQPQHF

J gene: TRBJ2-1
V gene: TRBV7-9
D gene: TRBD1
CDR3 DNA: TGTGCCAGCAGCTTAGCTTTGGGGGACAGGTACCCGAATGAGCAGTTCTTC
CDR3 protein: CASSLALGDRYPNEQFF

J gene: TRBJ1-2
V gene: TRBV7-2
D gene: .
CDR3 DNA: TGTGCCAGCAGCTTAGAGCGGGGGCGGGCTAACTATGGCTACACCTTC
CDR3 protein: CASSLERGRANYGYTF

J gene: TRBJ1-5
V gene: TRBV12-3/TRBV12-4
D gene: TRBD1
CDR3 DNA: TGTGCCAGGAGTTCCTACAGGGGCACCCAGCATTTT
CDR3 protein: CARSSYRGTQHF

J gene: TRBJ2-3
V gene: TRBV14
D gene: TRBD2
CDR3 DNA: TGTGCCAGCAGCCCTAGCGGGGGATTTGATACGCAGTATTTT
CDR3 protein: CASSPSGGFDTQYF

J gene: TRBJ1-2
V gene: TRBV7-9
D gene: .
CDR3 DNA: TGTGCCAGCAGCTTAGAAGTGAGTGTCTACACCTTC
CDR3 protein: CASSLEVSVYTF

J gene: TRBJ2-5
V gene: TRBV11-2
D gene: TRBD2
CDR3 DNA: TGTGCCAGCAGCTCGACCTCGGGACTAGCGGGGTCCCCGTGGGAGACCCAGTACTTC
CDR3 protein: CASSSTSGLAGSPWETQYF

J gene: TRBJ2-3
V gene: TRBV12-3/TRBV12-4
D gene: .
CDR3 DNA: TGTGCCAGCAGTTTTAAGAGCTTGGATACGCAGTATTTT
CDR3 protein: CASSFKSLDTQYF

J gene: TRBJ1-1
V gene: TRBV5-4
D gene: .
CDR3 DNA: TGTGCCAGCAGCTCCGCCAGGGTAGGGAACACTGAAGCTTTCTTT
CDR3 protein: CASSSARVGNTEAFF

J gene: TRBJ1-1
V gene: TRBV18
D gene: TRBD1
CDR3 DNA: TGTGCCAGCTCACTTGGACAGGCTAACACTGAAGCTTTCTTT
CDR3 protein: CASSLGQANTEAFF

J gene: TRBJ1-2
V gene: TRBV6-4
D gene: TRBD1
CDR3 DNA: TGTGCCAGCAGCCCACAGGGGAAGGGGTCCTATGGCTACACCTTC
CDR3 protein: CASSPQGKGSYGYTF

J gene: TRBJ2-1
V gene: TRBV9
D gene: .
CDR3 DNA: TGTGCCAGCAGCTTTAACTGGGACTTAAGAGGGACTTATTACAATGAGCAGTTCTTC
CDR3 protein: CASSFNWDLRGTYYNEQFF

J gene: TRBJ2-6
V gene: TRBV6-5
D gene: .
CDR3 DNA: TGTGCCAGCACAGGGGCGGCTGGGGCCAACGTCCTGACTTTC
CDR3 protein: CASTGAAGANVLTF

J gene: TRBJ2-3
V gene: TRBV5-4
D gene: TRBD2
CDR3 DNA: TGTGCCAGCAGCTCGTTCGGGGGGGTCTTGACAGATACGCAGTATTTT
CDR3 protein: CASSSFGGVLTDTQYF

J gene: TRBJ2-3
V gene: TRBV29-1
D gene: TRBD1
CDR3 DNA: TGCAGCGTAGGGGACAGGGGATTCACAGATACGCAGTATTTT
CDR3 protein: CSVGDRGFTDTQYF

J gene: TRBJ1-2
V gene: TRBV5-4
D gene: .
CDR3 DNA: TGTGCCAGCAGCGGGCAAGGGGGTGGCTACACCTTC
CDR3 protein: CASSGQGGGYTF

J gene: TRBJ2-7
V gene: TRBV3-1/TRBV3-2
D gene: .
CDR3 DNA: TGTGCCAGCAGCCTTCCCGACAGAACCTACGAGCAGTACTTC
CDR3 protein: CASSLPDRTYEQYF

J gene: TRBJ1-2
V gene: TRBV7-2
D gene: .
CDR3 DNA: TGTGCCAGCAGCCTGGGGACAAACAATGGCTACACCTTC
CDR3 protein: CASSLGTNNGYTF